This entry lists 8 T cell receptor beta chains sequenced from one sample in a study of T cell repertoires in cytomegalovirus infection. The antigens these receptors bind are not known. TCRdb re-derived calls from the reads in MiXCR, one entry per CDR3 protein. This repertoire shows some 560,000 distinct CDR3 sequences, around 40% found once; its top ten account for around 48%. The sequences come from cultured PBMCs, collected from culture after CMV antigen stimulation. All receptors derive from a human donor in good health (CMV status not recorded). Some clones in this sample may be carry-over from other donors' samples.

As to this clonotype: Possible read error: a much larger clone is one base away. V and J are TRBV7-9 and TRBJ2-5, with D uncertain. Germline V lookup: CDR1 SEHNR, CDR2 FQNEAQ (reference sequence). This CDR3 has 13 residues. The CDR3 DNA is TGTGCCAGCAGGTTAGGGATGAGAGAGACCCAGTACTTC. Protein product: CASRLGMRETQYF.

The table lists this clonotype with a few counts. The chain recombines TRBV5-1 with TRBJ2-3; 9 bases match TRBD2. The CDR3 length is 15 residues. The J segment lost 5 bases and the V segment lost 4 bases, leaving 8 bases of the junction unmatched. Germline-derived CDR1 and CDR2 are SGHRS and YFSETQ. This chain's CDR3 is CASSRTSAPGDTQYF. CDR3 sequence (DNA): TGCGCCAGCAGCCGGACTAGCGCCCCGGGAGATACGCAGTATTTT.

This clonotype was observed a few times. The chain joins TRBV10-3 to TRBJ2-5, with D perhaps matching TRBD1 (6 bases). The CDR3 sequence is 15 residues long. V gave up 2 bases and J gave up 4 bases, with 14 bases separating them. Germline CDR1 ENHRY, CDR2 SYGVKD. CDR3 amino acids: CAISEIQGSGETQYF. CDR3 bases: TGTGCCATCAGTGAGATACAGGGTTCTGGAGAGACCCAGTACTTC.

The table lists this clonotype with a few counts. This rearrangement joins TRBV7-2 to TRBJ2-3, with D perhaps matching TRBD2 (6 bases). The CDR3 length is 13 residues. CDR1 SGHTA and CDR2 FQGNSA come from the germline V gene. Trimming left V 5 bases short and J 6 bases short, with 12 bases between. In DNA form, the CDR3 reads TGTGCCAGCAGCCCTAAGCGGGTGGATACGCAGTATTTT. It encodes CASSPKRVDTQYF.

This clonotype came up a few times. The V call is TRBV7-2, the J call TRBJ1-1; maybe TRBD1 (6 bases). CDR1 is SGHTA and CDR2 is FQGNSA in the germline V gene. V gave up 1 base and J gave up 12 bases, with 12 bases separating them. CDR3 size: 12 residues. In DNA, the CDR3 is TGTGCCAGCAGCTTAGGACAGGAGTGGACTTTCTTT. It yields the protein CASSLGQEWTFF. Drawing the rest from reference TRBV7-2 and TRBJ1-1, the complete variable domain is GAGVSQSPSNKVTEKGKDVELRCDPISGHTALYWYRQSLGQGLEFLIYFQGNSAPDKSGLPSDRFSAERTGGSVSTLTIQRTQQEDSAVYLCASSLGQEWTFFGQGTRLTVV.

V is TRBV12-3 or TRBV12-4 and J is TRBJ2-7; 12 nucleotides agree with TRBD2. The V gene end was trimmed by 3 bases and the J gene end by 3 bases; junction bases not matched to a gene: 9. This CDR3 is 17 amino acids long. In DNA form, the CDR3 reads TGTGCCAGCAGTTTTTTCAGCGGACTAGCGGGAATCTACGAGCAGTACTTC. This sequence encodes CASSFFSGLAGIYEQYF.

This clonotype occurred a few times. The CDR3 here is CASSLVLGGNTDTQYF. As DNA, the CDR3 is TGTGCCAGCAGCTTAGTGCTGGGCGGAAACACAGATACGCAGTATTTT. V and J are TRBV7-6 and TRBJ2-3; the D is unclear. Looked up from germline, CDR1 is SGHVS and CDR2 is FNYEAQ. V lost 1 base and J lost 2, with 13 bases in between. The CDR3 runs 16 residues.

This sequence joins TRBV4-2 and TRBJ2-6; D perhaps matches TRBD1 (5 bases). Germline CDR1 and CDR2: LGHNA and YNFKEQ. The CDR3 has 16 residues. V lost 0 bases and J 0 bases, leaving 6 bases between the germline ends. The CDR3 region is CASSQEQVSGANVLTF. CDR3 nucleotides: TGTGCCAGCAGCCAAGAACAGGTCTCTGGGGCCAACGTCCTGACTTTC.